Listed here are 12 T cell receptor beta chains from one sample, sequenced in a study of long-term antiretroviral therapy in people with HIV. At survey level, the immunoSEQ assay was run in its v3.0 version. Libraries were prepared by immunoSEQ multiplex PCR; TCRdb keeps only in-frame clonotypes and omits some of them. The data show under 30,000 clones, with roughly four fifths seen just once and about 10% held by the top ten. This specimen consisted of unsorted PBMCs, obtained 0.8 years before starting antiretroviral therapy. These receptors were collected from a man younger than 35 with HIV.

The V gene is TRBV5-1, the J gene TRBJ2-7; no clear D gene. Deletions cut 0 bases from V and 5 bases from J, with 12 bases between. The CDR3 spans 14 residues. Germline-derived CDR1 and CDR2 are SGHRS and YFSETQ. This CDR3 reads CASSLGASDHEQYF. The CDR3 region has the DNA TGCGCCAGCAGCTTGGGCGCATCAGACCACGAGCAGTACTTC.

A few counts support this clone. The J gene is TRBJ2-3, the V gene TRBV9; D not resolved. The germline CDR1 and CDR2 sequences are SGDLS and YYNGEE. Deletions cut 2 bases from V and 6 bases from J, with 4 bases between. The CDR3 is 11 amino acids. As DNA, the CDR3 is TGTGCCAGCAGCGTTGGGGATACGCAGTATTTT. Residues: CASSVGDTQYF.

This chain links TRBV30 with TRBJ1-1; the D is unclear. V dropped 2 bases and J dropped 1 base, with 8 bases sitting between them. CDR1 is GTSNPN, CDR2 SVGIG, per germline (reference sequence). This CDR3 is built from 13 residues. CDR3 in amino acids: CAWSQIPNTEAFF. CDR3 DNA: TGTGCCTGGAGTCAGATCCCGAACACTGAAGCTTTCTTT.

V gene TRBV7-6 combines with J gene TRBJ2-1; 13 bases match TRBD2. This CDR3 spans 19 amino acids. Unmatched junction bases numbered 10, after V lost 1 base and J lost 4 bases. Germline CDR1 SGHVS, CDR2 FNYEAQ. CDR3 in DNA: TGTGCCAGCAGCTTAGAACTAGCGGGGGGGCAAGGAAGGTACAATGAGCAGTTCTTC. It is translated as CASSLELAGGQGRYNEQFF. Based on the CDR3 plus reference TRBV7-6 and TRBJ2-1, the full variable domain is GAGVSQSPRYKVTKRGQDVALRCDPISGHVSLYWYRQALGQGPEFLTYFNYEAQQDKSGLPNDRFSAERPEGSISTLTIQRTEQRDSAMYRCASSLELAGGQGRYNEQFFGPGTRLTVL.

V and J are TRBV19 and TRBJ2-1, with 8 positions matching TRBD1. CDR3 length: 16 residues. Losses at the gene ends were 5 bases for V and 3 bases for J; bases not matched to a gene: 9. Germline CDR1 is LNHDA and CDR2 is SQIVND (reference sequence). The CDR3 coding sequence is TGTGCCAGTAGTTCCGACAGGGGAGGTCGCTACAATGAGCAGTTCTTC. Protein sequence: CASSSDRGGRYNEQFF.

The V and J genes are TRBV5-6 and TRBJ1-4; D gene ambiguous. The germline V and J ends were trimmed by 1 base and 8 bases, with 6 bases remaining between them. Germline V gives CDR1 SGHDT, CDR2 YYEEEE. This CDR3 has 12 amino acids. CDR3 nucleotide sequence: TGTGCCAGCAGCTTGTTCGGGGAAAAACTGTTTTTT. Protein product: CASSLFGEKLFF. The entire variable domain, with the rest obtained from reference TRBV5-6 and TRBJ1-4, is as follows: DAGVTQSPTHLIKTRGQQVTLRCSPKSGHDTVSWYQQALGQGPQFIFQYYEEEERQRGNFPDRFSGHQFPNYSSELNVNALLLGDSALYLCASSLFGEKLFFGSGTQLSVL.

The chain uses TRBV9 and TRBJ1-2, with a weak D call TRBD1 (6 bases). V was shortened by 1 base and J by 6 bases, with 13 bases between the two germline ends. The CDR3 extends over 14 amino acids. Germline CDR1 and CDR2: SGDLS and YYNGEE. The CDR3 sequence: CASSVHSGVDGYTF. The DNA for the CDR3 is TGTGCCAGCAGCGTACATTCAGGGGTGGATGGCTACACCTTC.

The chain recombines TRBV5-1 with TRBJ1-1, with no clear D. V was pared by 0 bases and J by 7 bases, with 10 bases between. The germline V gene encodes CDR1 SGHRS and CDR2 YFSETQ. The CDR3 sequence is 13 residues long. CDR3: CASSLAPLFEAFF. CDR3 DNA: TGCGCCAGCAGCTTGGCTCCCTTATTTGAAGCTTTCTTT.

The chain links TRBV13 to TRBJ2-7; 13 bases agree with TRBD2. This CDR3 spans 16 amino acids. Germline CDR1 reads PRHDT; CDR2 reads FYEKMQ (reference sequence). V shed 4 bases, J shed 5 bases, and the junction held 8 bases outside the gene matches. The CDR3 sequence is CASSSGGGLAGHEQYF. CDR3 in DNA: TGTGCCAGCAGCTCCGGTGGGGGACTAGCGGGGCACGAGCAGTACTTC.

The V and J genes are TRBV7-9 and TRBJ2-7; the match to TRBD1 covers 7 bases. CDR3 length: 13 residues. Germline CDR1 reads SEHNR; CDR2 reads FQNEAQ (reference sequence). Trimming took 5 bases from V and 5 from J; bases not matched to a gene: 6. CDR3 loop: CASSLRQGHEQYF. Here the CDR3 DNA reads TGTGCCAGCAGCCTTCGACAGGGCCACGAGCAGTACTTC.

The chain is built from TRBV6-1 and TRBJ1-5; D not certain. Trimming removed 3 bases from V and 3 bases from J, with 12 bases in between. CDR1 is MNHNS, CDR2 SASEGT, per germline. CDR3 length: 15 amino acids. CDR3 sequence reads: CASSDQVGVNQPQHF. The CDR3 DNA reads TGTGCCAGCAGTGACCAGGTCGGGGTCAATCAGCCCCAGCATTTT.

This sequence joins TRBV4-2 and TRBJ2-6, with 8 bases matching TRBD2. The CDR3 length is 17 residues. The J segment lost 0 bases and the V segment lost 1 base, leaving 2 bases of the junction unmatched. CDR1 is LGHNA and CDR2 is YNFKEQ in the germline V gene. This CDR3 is CASSQGTSSSGANVLTF. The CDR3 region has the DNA TGTGCCAGCAGCCAAGGGACTAGCAGCTCTGGGGCCAACGTCCTGACTTTC.